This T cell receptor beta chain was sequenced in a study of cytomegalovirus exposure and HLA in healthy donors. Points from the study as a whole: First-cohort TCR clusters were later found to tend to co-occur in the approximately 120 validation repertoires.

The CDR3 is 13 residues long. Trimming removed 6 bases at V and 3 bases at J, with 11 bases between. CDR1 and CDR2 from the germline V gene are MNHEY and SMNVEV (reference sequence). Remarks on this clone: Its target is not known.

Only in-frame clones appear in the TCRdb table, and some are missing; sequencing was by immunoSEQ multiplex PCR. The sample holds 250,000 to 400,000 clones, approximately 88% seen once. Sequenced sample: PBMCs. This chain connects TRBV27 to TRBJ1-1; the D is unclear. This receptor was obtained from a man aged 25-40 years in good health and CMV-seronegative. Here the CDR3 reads CASSRREDTEAFF. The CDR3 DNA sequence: TGTGCCAGCAGCCGACGGGAGGACACTGAAGCTTTCTTT.